This T cell receptor (beta chain) was captured by sequencing in a study of technical replicates of blood from a handful of donors. Libraries were prepared by immunoSEQ multiplex PCR; TCRdb keeps only in-frame clonotypes and omits some of them. This table has around 83,000 clones, approximately 95% appearing once. Sequenced input: T cells isolated from PBMCs. The sequence derives from a human donor in good health.

CDR3 sequence: CAQRGAGSGNTIYF. CDR3 in DNA: TGTGCTCAGCGGGGGGCTGGATCTGGAAACACCATATATTTT. This chain connects TRBV5-8 to TRBJ1-3; tentative D call: TRBD1 (6 bases). The CDR3 covers 14 residues. In germline, CDR1 is SGHTS, CDR2 YDEGEE.